The source of this T cell receptor beta chain is a study of cytomegalovirus exposure and HLA in healthy donors. Per the germline V gene, CDR1 is SGHDT and CDR2 is YYEEEE. V gave up 1 base and J gave up 10 bases, with 9 bases separating them. The CDR3 is 12 amino acids. The PCR used 60 Vbeta and 13 Jbeta primers. Assay: immunoSEQ multiplex PCR; the TCRdb copy retains only in-frame clones and omits some. The sample shows 150,000 or so clones, almost 80% of them seen only once. This clonotype originated in a middle-aged man in good health and CMV-seropositive. The chain employs TRBV5-6 and TRBJ2-1, with TRBD2 as a possible D gene (6 bases). The sample consisted of PBMCs. CDR3 protein: CASSLIGREQFF. In DNA, the CDR3 is TGTGCCAGCAGCTTGATTGGGAGGGAGCAGTTCTTC.